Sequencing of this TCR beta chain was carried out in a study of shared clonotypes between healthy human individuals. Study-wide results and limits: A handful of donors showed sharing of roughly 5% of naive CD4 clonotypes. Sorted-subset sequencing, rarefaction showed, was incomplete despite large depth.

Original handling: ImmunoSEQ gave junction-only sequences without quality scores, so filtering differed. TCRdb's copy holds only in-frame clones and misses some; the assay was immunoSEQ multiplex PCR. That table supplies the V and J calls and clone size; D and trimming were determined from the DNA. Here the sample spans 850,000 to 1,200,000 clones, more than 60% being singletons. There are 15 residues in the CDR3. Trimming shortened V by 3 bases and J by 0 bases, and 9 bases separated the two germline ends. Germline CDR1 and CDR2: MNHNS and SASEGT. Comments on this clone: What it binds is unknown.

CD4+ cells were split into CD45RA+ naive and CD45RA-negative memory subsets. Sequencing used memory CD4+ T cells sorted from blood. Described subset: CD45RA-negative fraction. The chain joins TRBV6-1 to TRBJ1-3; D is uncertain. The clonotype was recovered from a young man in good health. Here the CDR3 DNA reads TGTGCCAGCAGTGAGTCAGTTGTCTCTGGAAACACCATATATTTT. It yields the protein CASSESVVSGNTIYF.